At least ten counts were recorded for the clone carrying this T cell receptor beta chain. Its antigen is not known. Recent vaccinations or acute infections were absent in the healthy HIV-negative adult donors. This CDR3 is built from 16 residues. The ends were cut back, 5 bases at V and 2 bases at J, with 19 bases in the middle. Per the germline V gene, CDR1 is MDHEN and CDR2 is SYDVKM. The data originate from a study of shared clonotypes between healthy human individuals. Study summary: CD4 naive and memory got three plates each, CD8 naive two, CD8 memory one. Study results and caveats: What limited the represented genetic and exposure-history diversity was the small number of donors. Naive subsets typically showed greater estimated richness than memory subsets.

Assay: immunoSEQ multiplex PCR; the TCRdb copy retains only in-frame clones and omits some. This sample has about 330,000 clones, with around 86% found just once. This clonotype was sampled from a young man in good health. Sequenced sample: memory CD8+ T cells sorted from blood. Noted subset: CD45RO+ cells pooled with CCR7-negative TemRA cells. V usage is TRBV28 and J usage is TRBJ2-7; TRBD2 is a possible D gene (5 bases). This CDR3 reads CASSQTPRGIPYEQYF. Written as DNA, the CDR3 is TGTGCCAGCAGTCAAACCCCCCGGGGAATTCCCTACGAGCAGTACTTC.